This T cell receptor (beta chain) was recorded in a study of human T cells and chemical hapten exposure. Looking at the study overall: 0.01% DPC was applied to the upper back in patch tests, which were read at 6 days. Study-level results: Since the donors had alopecia, their immune response may not be the same as that of healthy people.

With respect to this clonotype: What it binds is unknown.

Stated time point: patch test 3, about 24 weeks after DPC sensitization. Treatment reported: therapeutic diphenylcyclopropenone sensitization with weekly scalp DPC. TCRdb itself ran the RACE reads through MiXCR, one entry per CDR3 protein. The sample records roughly 200,000 distinct CDR3 sequences, under 25% being singletons. Trimming removed 2 bases from V and 2 bases from J, with 7 bases in between. CDR3 length: 14 amino acids. Germline V gene data show CDR1 as KGHSH and CDR2 as LQKENI. The sequencing here drew on whole blood, taken in connection with sensitization to the hapten diphenylcyclopropenone (DPC). This TCR was recovered from a middle-aged woman with alopecia areata. Some clones in this sample may be carry-over from other donors' samples. This chain links TRBV18 with TRBJ2-4; D is unclear. CDR3 region: CASSPEHSKNIQYF. The CDR3 DNA sequence: TGTGCCAGCTCACCAGAACACTCCAAAAACATTCAGTACTTC.